The 17 T cell receptor beta chains given below trace back to one sample, sequenced in a study of regulatory T cells in long-lasting Graves disease. The sample's time point: newly diagnosed GD, antithyroid drugs for less than 3 months. Isolated PBMC RNA provided the starting material for the TCR library. Investigators prepared the TCR beta libraries by applying iRepertoire HTBI primers and Arm-PCR of CDR3 regions. TCRdb ran MiXCR on the multiplex PCR reads and lists one entry per CDR3 protein. There are a few hundred thousand distinct CDR3 sequences in the sample; 20% occur only once, and about 15% lies in the top ten. Here the sequenced sample was peripheral blood mononuclear cells (PBMCs), taken at new diagnosis, from a patient treated with antithyroid drugs. These receptors were taken from a female donor with Graves disease.

The V call is TRBV29-1, the J call TRBJ2-1; D is undetermined. CDR3 size: 15 residues. The germline V gene has CDR1 SQVTM and CDR2 ANQGSEA. Trimming removed 0 bases at V and 3 bases at J, with 12 bases between. The CDR3 DNA follows: TGCAGCGTTGAAGATCGCGTAACAAACTACAATGAGCAGTTCTTC. It translates to CSVEDRVTNYNEQFF.

At least ten counts were recorded for this clonotype. This chain links TRBV20-1 with TRBJ2-2; possible D gene TRBD2, 6 bases. Germline V gene lookup returns CDR1 DFQATT and CDR2 SNEGSKA (reference sequence). The CDR3 is 12 residues long. V gave up 6 bases and J gave up 3 bases, with 8 bases separating them. The CDR3, as DNA: TGCAGTGCGGGGGAGGACACCGGGGAGCTGTTTTTT. It translates to CSAGEDTGELFF.

In its sample, this clonotype was seen many times. The rearrangement joins TRBV6-1 to TRBJ2-5; 8 nucleotides line up with TRBD2. CDR3 size: 13 residues. V lost 6 bases and J lost 5; bases outside the gene matches: 5. Germline CDR1 reads MNHNS; CDR2 reads SASEGT. In DNA form, the CDR3 reads TGTGCCAGCAGGACGGGGGGGCCGGAGACCCAGTACTTC. It yields the protein CASRTGGPETQYF.

This clonotype showed up just a few times. The chain couples TRBV19 to TRBJ1-1; tentatively, D is TRBD1 (6 bases). The germline gives CDR1 LNHDA, CDR2 SQIVND (reference sequence). The CDR3 extends over 13 amino acids. V lost 10 bases to trimming and J lost 3 bases, with 15 bases between them. Written as DNA, the CDR3 is TGTGCCACCTTCGAGGGACACTACACTGAAGCTTTCTTT. Protein sequence: CATFEGHYTEAFF.

This clonotype has ten or more counts. The chain employs TRBV12-3 or TRBV12-4 and TRBJ2-7; the D is unclear. There are 14 residues in the CDR3. V was shortened by 3 bases and J by 2 bases, with 11 bases between the two germline ends. CDR3: CASSFGKITYEQYF. For the CDR3, the DNA is TGTGCCAGCAGTTTTGGGAAGATAACCTACGAGCAGTACTTC.

The CDR3 reads CASSTRTDYNSPLHF. The CDR3 DNA is TGTGCCAGTAGTACCAGGACGGATTATAATTCACCCCTCCACTTT. The rearrangement joins TRBV19 to TRBJ1-6; D gene unclear. The germline V and J ends were trimmed by 4 bases and 4 bases, with 11 bases remaining between them. Germline CDR1 LNHDA, CDR2 SQIVND (reference sequence). CDR3 length: 15 residues.

The chain carries TRBV4-1 and TRBJ1-2, with TRBD1 identical over 8 bases. The CDR3 is made up of 15 amino acids. Germline assignment: CDR1 MGHRA and CDR2 YSYEKL. Trimming cost V 2 bases and J 8 bases; bases outside gene matches: 10. The CDR3 DNA reads as TGCGCCAGCAGCCAACCCCAGGGGGCAGGTAGCGGCTACACCTTC. It yields the protein CASSQPQGAGSGYTF.

This clonotype was counted between two and nine times. The J gene is TRBJ1-2, the V gene TRBV4-1; tentative D call: TRBD1 (6 bases). V was clipped by 4 bases and J by 5 bases, with 14 bases between them. CDR3 length: 14 residues. Germline CDR1 MGHRA, CDR2 YSYEKL. The CDR3 nucleotides are TGCGCCAGCAGCCCTAAGGCAGGGACATATGGCTACACCTTC. Amino acids: CASSPKAGTYGYTF.

Concerning this clonotype itself: This is likely an artifact of a read error, given a far larger clone one base away. The CDR3 does not end in the conserved phenylalanine or tryptophan, so this is likely a read error. CDR3 coding DNA: TGTGCCAGCAGCCGGACGCCGGGACACTTCCAAGAGACCCAGTACTCC. This gives the protein CASSRTPGHFQETQYS. The chain has TRBV11-2 and TRBJ2-5, with a weak D call TRBD1 (6 bases). The CDR3 length is 16 residues. V lost 5 bases, J lost 1 base, and 17 bases lay in between. Germline values: CDR1 SGHAT, CDR2 FQNNGV.

V gene TRBV12-3 or TRBV12-4 combines with J gene TRBJ2-7; D ambiguous. This CDR3 region has 15 residues. Between the trimmed V and J ends, which lost 5 bases and 3 bases, there was a span of 17 bases. This CDR3 reads CASSGPQNGFYEQYF. CDR3 coding DNA: TGTGCCAGCAGTGGTCCACAGAACGGCTTCTACGAGCAGTACTTC.

This clonotype was detected only a few times. A much larger clonotype is one base distant, so this may be a read error. Written as DNA, the CDR3 is TGCGCCAGCAGGCTACGAGGGCATAAACTAGCGGGAGTAGAGGAGACCCGGTACTTC. It is translated as CASRLRGHKLAGVEETRYF. The chain is built from TRBV5-1 and TRBJ2-5; TRBD2 aligns across 11 bases. The CDR3 length is 19 residues. Germline V gene sequence: CDR1 SGHRS, CDR2 YFSETQ. Complete variable domain (other parts from reference TRBV5-1 and TRBJ2-5): KAGVTQTPRYLIKTRGQQVTLSCSPISGHRSVSWYQQTPGQGLQFLFEYFSETQRNKGNFPGRFSGRQFSNSRSEMNVSTLELGDSALYLCASRLRGHKLAGVEETRYFGPGTRLLVL.

This clonotype has just one count. DNA for the CDR3: TGTGCCAGCAGCTTAGATCGTAGCGGATCCGGCTACGAGCAGTACTTC. Residues: CASSLDRSGSGYEQYF. The V call is TRBV7-2, the J call TRBJ2-7, with TRBD2 as a possible D gene (6 bases). Trimming removed 1 base at V and 3 bases at J, with 16 bases between. Germline CDR1 and CDR2: SGHTA and FQGNSA. This CDR3 contains 16 residues. Complete variable domain (other parts from reference TRBV7-2 and TRBJ2-7): GAGVSQSPSNKVTEKGKDVELRCDPISGHTALYWYRQSLGQGLEFLIYFQGNSAPDKSGLPSDRFSAERTGGSVSTLTIQRTQQEDSAVYLCASSLDRSGSGYEQYFGPGTRLTVT.

The chain links TRBV6-4 to TRBJ1-1; a possible D gene is TRBD1 (5 bases). Germline V CDR1 and CDR2: MRHNA, SNTAGT. V shed 2 bases and J shed 0 bases, with 16 bases lying between them. The CDR3 is 17 amino acids. The CDR3 loop reads CASSDPTRERVNTEAFF. The CDR3 bases are TGTGCCAGCAGTGACCCCACCAGGGAGAGAGTGAACACTGAAGCTTTCTTT.

V and J are TRBV5-5 and TRBJ1-2; D gene unclear. The ends were cut back, 7 bases at V and 3 bases at J, with 13 bases in the middle. Looked up from germline, CDR1 is SGHKS and CDR2 is YYEKEE (reference sequence). CDR3 length: 13 residues. CDR3 loop: CASFLGNYYGYTF. CDR3 sequence (DNA): TGTGCCAGCTTCTTGGGGAATTACTATGGCTACACCTTC.

The V call is TRBV5-4, the J call TRBJ1-5; D might be TRBD1 (5 bases). Deletions cut 2 bases from V and 3 bases from J, with 12 bases between. CDR1 and CDR2 from the germline V gene are SGHNT and YYREEE (reference sequence). This CDR3 is built from 15 residues. Here the CDR3 DNA reads TGTGCCAGCAGCTTTGGCGGGGGGGACAATCAGCCCCAGCATTTT. This sequence encodes CASSFGGGDNQPQHF.

In this sample, this clonotype turned up many times. The rearrangement joins TRBV20-1 to TRBJ2-5, with 7 bases matching TRBD1. The CDR3 sequence is 14 residues long. J was trimmed by 2 bases and V by 2 bases; bases with no gene match: 5. Looked up from germline, CDR1 is DFQATT and CDR2 is SNEGSKA (reference sequence). In DNA form, the CDR3 reads TGCAGTGCTAGACGAGGGGGCACACAAGAGACCCAGTACTTC. The encoded protein is CSARRGGTQETQYF.

This clonotype came up many times. The rearrangement links TRBV20-1 to TRBJ2-5; the D gene is possibly TRBD1 (6 bases). Trimming removed 0 bases at V and 6 bases at J, with 11 bases between. The CDR3 length is 13 residues. The germline gives CDR1 DFQATT, CDR2 SNEGSKA (reference sequence). Here the CDR3 reads CSARDPGEQTQYF. The CDR3 DNA reads TGCAGTGCTAGAGATCCAGGGGAACAGACCCAGTACTTC.